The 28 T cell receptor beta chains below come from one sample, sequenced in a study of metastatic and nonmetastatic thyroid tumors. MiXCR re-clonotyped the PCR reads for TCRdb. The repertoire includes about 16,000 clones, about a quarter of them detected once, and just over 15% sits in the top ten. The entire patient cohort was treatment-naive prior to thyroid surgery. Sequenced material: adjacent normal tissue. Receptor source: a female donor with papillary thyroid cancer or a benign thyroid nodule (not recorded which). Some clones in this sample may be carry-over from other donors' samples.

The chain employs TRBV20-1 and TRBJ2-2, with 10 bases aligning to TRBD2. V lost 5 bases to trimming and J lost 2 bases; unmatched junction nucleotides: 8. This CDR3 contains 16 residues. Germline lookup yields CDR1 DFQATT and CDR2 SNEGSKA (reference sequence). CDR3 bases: TGCAGTGCTGCCCTAGCGGGAGACGATAACACCGGGGAGCTGTTTTTT. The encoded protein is CSAALAGDDNTGELFF.

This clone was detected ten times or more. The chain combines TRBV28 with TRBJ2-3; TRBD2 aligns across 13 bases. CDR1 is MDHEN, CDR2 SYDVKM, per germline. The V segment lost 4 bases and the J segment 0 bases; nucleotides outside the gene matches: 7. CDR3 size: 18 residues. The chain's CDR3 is CASSYGTSGVLSTDTQYF. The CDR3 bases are TGTGCCAGCAGTTATGGGACTAGCGGGGTTTTGAGCACAGATACGCAGTATTTT.

Here the CDR3 reads CASSLVVASGRASTDTQYF. In nucleotides, the CDR3 is TGCGCCAGCAGCTTGGTAGTGGCTAGCGGGAGGGCTAGCACAGATACGCAGTATTTT. V and J are TRBV5-1 and TRBJ2-3, with TRBD2 matching over 12 bases. The germline gives CDR1 SGHRS, CDR2 YFSETQ. The CDR3 runs 19 residues. Trimming took 0 bases from V and 0 from J; bases not matched to a gene: 8. The variable domain in full, completed from reference TRBV5-1 and TRBJ2-3, reads KAGVTQTPRYLIKTRGQQVTLSCSPISGHRSVSWYQQTPGQGLQFLFEYFSETQRNKGNFPGRFSGRQFSNSRSEMNVSTLELGDSALYLCASSLVVASGRASTDTQYFGPGTRLTVL.

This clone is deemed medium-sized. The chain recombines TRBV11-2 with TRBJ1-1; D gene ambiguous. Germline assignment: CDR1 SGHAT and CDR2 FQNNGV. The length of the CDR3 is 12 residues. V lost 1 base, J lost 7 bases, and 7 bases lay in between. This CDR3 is CASSLVGYEAFF. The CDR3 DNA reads TGTGCCAGCAGCTTAGTGGGGTATGAAGCTTTCTTT.

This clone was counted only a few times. The CDR3 DNA reads as TGTGCCAGCAGTTTATGGAGCGGGAGGGTTGGCAATGAGCAGTTCTTC. Translated, it gives CASSLWSGRVGNEQFF. This rearrangement joins TRBV27 to TRBJ2-1; 10 bases are shared with TRBD2. Trimming at V came to 1 base and at J to 6 bases, leaving 6 bases not matched to a gene. The germline V gene encodes CDR1 MNHEY and CDR2 SMNVEV (reference sequence). The CDR3 has 16 amino acids.

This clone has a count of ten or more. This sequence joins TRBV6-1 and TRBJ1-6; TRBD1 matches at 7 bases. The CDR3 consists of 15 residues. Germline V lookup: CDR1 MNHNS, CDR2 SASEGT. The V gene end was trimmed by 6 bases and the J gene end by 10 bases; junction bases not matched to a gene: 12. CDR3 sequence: CASSQLQGGGSPLHF. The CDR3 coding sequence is TGTGCCAGCAGCCAACTGCAGGGAGGGGGCTCACCCCTCCACTTT.

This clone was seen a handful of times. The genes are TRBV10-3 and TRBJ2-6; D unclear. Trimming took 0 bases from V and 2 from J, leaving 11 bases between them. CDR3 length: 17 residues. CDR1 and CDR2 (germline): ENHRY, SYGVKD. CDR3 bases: TGTGCCATCAGTGAGTCGACAACTAATACTGGGGCCAACGTCCTGACTTTC. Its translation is CAISESTTNTGANVLTF.

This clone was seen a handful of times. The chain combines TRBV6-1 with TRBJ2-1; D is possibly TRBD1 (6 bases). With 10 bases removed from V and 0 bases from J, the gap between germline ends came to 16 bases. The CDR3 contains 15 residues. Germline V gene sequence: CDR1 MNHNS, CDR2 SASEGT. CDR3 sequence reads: CATEGGHISYNEQFF. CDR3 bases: TGTGCCACCGAAGGGGGACATATCTCCTACAATGAGCAGTTCTTC.

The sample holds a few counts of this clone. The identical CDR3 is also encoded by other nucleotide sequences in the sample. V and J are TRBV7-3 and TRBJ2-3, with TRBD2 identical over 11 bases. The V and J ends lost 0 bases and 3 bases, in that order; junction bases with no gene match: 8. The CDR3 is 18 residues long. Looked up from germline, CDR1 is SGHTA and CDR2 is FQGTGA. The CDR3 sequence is CASSLTQIAGGPTDTQYF. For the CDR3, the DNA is TGTGCCAGCAGCTTAACCCAAATAGCGGGAGGGCCAACAGATACGCAGTATTTT.

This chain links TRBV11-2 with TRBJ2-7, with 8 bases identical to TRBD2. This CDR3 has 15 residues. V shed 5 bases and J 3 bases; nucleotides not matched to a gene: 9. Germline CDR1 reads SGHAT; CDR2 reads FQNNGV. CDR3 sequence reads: CASSLAGGENYEQYF. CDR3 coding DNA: TGTGCCAGCAGCCTCGCCGGGGGGGAGAACTACGAGCAGTACTTC.

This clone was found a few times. DNA for the CDR3: TGTGCCAGCAGTTTATCATCGGCCTCCGGGGAGCTGTTTTTT. The encoded protein is CASSLSSASGELFF. V gene TRBV28 combines with J gene TRBJ2-2; D gene uncertain. The CDR3 consists of 14 residues. Trimming left V 1 base short and J 6 bases short, with 9 bases between. Germline V lookup: CDR1 MDHEN, CDR2 SYDVKM.

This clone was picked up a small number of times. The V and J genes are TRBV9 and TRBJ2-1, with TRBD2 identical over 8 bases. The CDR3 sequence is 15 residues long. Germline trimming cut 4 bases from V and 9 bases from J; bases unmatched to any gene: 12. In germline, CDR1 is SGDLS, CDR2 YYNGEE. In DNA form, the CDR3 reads TGTGCCAGCAGCTCACCGGGACTAGGTATCCGTGAGCAGTTCTTC. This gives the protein CASSSPGLGIREQFF.

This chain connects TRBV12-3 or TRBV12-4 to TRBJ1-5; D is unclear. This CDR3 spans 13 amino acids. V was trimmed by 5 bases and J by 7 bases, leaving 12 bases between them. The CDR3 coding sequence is TGTGCCAGCAGTCGGATAGTGAACCAGCCCCAGCATTTT. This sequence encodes CASSRIVNQPQHF.

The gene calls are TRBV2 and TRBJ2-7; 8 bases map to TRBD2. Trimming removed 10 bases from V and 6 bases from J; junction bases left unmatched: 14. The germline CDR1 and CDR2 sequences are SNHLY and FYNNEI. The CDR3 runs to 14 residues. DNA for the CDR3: TGTGCCACTAAAGGGGCAGGACTAGCAAGCGAGCAGTACTTC. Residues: CATKGAGLASEQYF.

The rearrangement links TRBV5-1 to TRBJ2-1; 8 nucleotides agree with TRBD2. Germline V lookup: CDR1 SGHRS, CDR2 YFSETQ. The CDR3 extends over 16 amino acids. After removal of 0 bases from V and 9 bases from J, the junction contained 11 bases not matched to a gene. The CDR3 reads CASSLAGVSGIGEQFF. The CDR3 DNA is TGCGCCAGCAGCTTGGCCGGGGTTAGCGGGATCGGTGAGCAGTTCTTC.

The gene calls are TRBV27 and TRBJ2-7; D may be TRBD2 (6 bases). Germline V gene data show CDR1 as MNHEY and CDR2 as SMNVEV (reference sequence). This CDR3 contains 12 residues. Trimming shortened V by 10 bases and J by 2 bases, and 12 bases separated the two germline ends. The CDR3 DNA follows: TGTGCCACCGGGACTCCTACCTACGAGCAGTACTTC. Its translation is CATGTPTYEQYF.

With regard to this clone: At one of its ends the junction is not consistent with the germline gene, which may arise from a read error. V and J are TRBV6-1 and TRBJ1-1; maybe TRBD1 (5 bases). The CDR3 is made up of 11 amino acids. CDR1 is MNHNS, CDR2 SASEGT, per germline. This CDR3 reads CASSSKGITFF. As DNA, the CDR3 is TGCGCCAGCTCCTCCAAGGGGATAACTTTCTTT.

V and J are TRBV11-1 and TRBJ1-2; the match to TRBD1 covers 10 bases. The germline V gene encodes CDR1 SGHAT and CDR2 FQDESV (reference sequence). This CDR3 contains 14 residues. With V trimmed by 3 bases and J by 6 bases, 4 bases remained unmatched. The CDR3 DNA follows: TGTGCCAGCAGCTTCGGACAGGGGGTTGATGGCTACACCTTC. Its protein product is CASSFGQGVDGYTF.

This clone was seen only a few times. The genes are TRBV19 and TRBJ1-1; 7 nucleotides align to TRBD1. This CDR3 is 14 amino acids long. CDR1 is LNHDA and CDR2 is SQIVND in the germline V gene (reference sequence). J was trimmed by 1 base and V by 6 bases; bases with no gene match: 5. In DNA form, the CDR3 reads TGTGCCAGTAGGCTACAGGGGACGAACACTGAAGCTTTCTTT. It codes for CASRLQGTNTEAFF.

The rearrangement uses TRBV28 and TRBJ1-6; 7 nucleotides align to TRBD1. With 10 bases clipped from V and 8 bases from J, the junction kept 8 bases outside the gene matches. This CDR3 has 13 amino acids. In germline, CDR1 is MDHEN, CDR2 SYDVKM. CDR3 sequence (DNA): TGTGCCATTAGGGACAGTTACTATTCACCCCTCCACTTT. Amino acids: CAIRDSYYSPLHF.

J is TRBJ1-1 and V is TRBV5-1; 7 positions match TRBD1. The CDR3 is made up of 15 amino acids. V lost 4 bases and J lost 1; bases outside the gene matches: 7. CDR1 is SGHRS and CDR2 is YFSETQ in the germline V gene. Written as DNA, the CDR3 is TGCGCCAGCAGCCCAAGGGGGCGGACGAACACTGAAGCTTTCTTT. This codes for CASSPRGRTNTEAFF.

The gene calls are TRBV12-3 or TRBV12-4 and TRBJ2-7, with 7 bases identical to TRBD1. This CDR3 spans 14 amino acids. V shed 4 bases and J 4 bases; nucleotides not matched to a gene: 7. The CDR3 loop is CASSSGTERYEQYF. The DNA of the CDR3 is TGTGCCAGCAGTTCCGGGACAGAAAGATACGAGCAGTACTTC.

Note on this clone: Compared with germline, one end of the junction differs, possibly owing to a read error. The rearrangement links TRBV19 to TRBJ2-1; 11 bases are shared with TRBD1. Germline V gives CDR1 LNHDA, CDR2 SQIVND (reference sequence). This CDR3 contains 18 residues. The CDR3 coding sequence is TGTGCGAGTGGTTACACCTCGGACAGGGGGCATTACTACAATGAGGAGTTCTTC. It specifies CASGYTSDRGHYYNEEFF. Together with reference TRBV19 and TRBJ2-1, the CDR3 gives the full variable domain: DGGITQSPKYLFRKEGQNVTLSCEQNLNHDAMYWYRQDPGQGLRLIYYSQIVNDFQKGDIAEGYSVSREKKESFPLTVTSAQKNPTAFYLCASGYTSDRGHYYNEEFFGPGTRLTVL.

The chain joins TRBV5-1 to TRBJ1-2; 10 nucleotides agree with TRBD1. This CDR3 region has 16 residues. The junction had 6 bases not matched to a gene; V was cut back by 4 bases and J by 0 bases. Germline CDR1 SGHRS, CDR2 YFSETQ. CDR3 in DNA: TGCGCCAGCAGCCCCTATGGACAGGGGGCTAACTATGGCTACACCTTC. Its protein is CASSPYGQGANYGYTF.

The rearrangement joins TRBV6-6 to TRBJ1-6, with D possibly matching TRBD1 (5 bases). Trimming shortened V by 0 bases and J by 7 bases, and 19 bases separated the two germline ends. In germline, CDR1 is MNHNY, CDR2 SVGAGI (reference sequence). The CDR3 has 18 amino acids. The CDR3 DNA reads TGTGCCAGCAGTTACTCGACGGCAGGGCCCAGTTGGAATTCACCCCTCCACTTT. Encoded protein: CASSYSTAGPSWNSPLHF.

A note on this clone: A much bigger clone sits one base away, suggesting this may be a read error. In DNA, the CDR3 is TGTGCCAGCAGTAAACTCGTTATGGGCGGCTACACCTTC. It is translated as CASSKLVMGGYTF. The chain links TRBV6-5 to TRBJ1-2; D ambiguous. Germline lookup yields CDR1 MNHEY and CDR2 SVGAGI. V was cut by 5 bases and J by 8 bases, with 15 bases left in between. The CDR3 runs to 13 residues.

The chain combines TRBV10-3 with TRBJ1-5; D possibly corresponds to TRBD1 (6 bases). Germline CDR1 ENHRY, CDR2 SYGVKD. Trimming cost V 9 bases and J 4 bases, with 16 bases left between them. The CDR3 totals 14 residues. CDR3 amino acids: CAIGPGDRNQPQHF. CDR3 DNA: TGTGCCATAGGGCCAGGGGATAGGAATCAGCCCCAGCATTTT.

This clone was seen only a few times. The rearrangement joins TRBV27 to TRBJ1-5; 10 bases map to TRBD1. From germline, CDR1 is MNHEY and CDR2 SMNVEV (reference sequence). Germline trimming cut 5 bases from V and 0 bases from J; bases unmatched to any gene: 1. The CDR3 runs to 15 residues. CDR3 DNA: TGTGCCAGCAGTCGGACAGGGGGTAGCAATCAGCCCCAGCATTTT. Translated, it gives CASSRTGGSNQPQHF.